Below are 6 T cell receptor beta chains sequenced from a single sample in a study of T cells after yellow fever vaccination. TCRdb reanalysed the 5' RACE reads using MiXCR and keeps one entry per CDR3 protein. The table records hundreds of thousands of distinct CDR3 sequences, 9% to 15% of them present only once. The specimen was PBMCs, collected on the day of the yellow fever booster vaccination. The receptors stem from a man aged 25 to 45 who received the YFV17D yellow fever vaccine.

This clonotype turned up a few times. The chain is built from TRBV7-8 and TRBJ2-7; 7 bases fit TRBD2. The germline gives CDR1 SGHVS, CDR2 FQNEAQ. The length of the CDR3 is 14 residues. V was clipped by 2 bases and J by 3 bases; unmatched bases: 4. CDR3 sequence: CASSLSGGHYEQYF. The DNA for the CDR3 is TGTGCCAGCAGCTTATCGGGAGGCCACTACGAGCAGTACTTC.

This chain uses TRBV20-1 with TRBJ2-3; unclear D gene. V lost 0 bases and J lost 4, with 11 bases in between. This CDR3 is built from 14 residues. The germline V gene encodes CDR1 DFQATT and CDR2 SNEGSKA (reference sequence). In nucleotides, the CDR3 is TGCAGTGCTAGAGATCACATATCAGCAGATACGCAGTATTTT. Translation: CSARDHISADTQYF.

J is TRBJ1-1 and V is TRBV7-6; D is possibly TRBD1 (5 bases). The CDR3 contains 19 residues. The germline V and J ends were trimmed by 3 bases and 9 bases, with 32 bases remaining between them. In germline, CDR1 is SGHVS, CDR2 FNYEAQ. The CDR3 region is CASSFPAALLSGSMEQAFF. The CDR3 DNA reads TGTGCCAGCAGCTTCCCAGCGGCCCTTCTATCAGGGTCCATGGAGCAAGCTTTCTTT. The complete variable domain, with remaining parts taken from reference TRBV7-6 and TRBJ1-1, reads GAGVSQSPRYKVTKRGQDVALRCDPISGHVSLYWYRQALGQGPEFLTYFNYEAQQDKSGLPNDRFSAERPEGSISTLTIQRTEQRDSAMYRCASSFPAALLSGSMEQAFFGQGTRLTVV.

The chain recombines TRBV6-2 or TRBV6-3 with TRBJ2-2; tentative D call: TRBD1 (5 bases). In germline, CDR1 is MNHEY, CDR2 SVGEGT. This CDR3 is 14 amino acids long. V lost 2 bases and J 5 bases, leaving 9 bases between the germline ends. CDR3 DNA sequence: TGTGCCAGCAGTTACGACAGACCTACCGGGGAGCTGTTTTTT. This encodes CASSYDRPTGELFF.

The CDR3 DNA reads as TGTGCCAGCAGTGATGTGCGGGGACAGTACTTC. Translating it yields CASSDVRGQYF. This rearrangement joins TRBV25-1 to TRBJ2-7; D may be TRBD2 (6 bases). CDR3 length: 11 residues. The V and J ends lost 3 bases and 10 bases respectively, with 10 bases between them. The V gene's germline CDR1 is MGHDK and CDR2 SYGVNS.

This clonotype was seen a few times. In nucleotides, the CDR3 is TGTGCCAGCAGTTCCGGGACAGGGATAAGTGAGCAGTTCTTC. Protein sequence: CASSSGTGISEQFF. V usage is TRBV6-5 and J usage is TRBJ2-1; 9 nucleotides align to TRBD1. CDR3 length equals 14 residues. The ends lost 4 bases at V and 9 bases at J; junction bases unmatched: 7. Germline CDR1 MNHEY, CDR2 SVGAGI.